This T cell receptor (beta chain) was captured in a study of blood T cells in healthy people across ages (dated by TCRdb to the mid-2010s). About the investigation overall: Template switching captured roughly one uniquely barcoded TCR beta cDNA molecule per two T cells in model experiments. Using deep sequencing normalized with unique cDNA molecular identifiers, the study measured how TCR beta repertoire diversity changes with age. The donors were split into four age groups: young (average about 15 years), middle-aged (nearly 40), aged (roughly 65) and long-lived (roughly 88). Donors of different ages were randomly distributed across sequencing lanes to avoid experimental bias. The study analyzed two additional independent replicas of 1 million unique cDNA reads from the same blood draw for two donors, one aged 18 to 29 and one aged 80 or older.

Reading from cysteine to phenylalanine, the CDR3 counts 14 amino acids. The only DNA kept is the CDR3, 42 bases in frame from the first base. V is reduced by 0 bases and J by 5 bases, leaving a spacing of 10 bases between them. Sequences LGHDT (CDR1) and YNNKEL (CDR2) are obtained from the germline V gene (reference sequence). This clonotype was found once. No antigen is known for it. The input lacks base qualities; no much larger clone sits a single base away. Libraries were constructed by 5' RACE. Reads for this sample came from an Illumina HiSeq 2500. A second PCR of about 6 to 11 cycles was run with a J-beta primer mix and a sample-barcoded 5' primer. Each TCR beta cDNA molecule received a unique molecular identifier from a template-switch 5' adaptor carrying 12 random nucleotides. At least 3 million CDR3-containing paired-end reads were obtained from each sample. The Mint cDNA synthesis kit, primed by a TRBC-specific oligonucleotide, was used to synthesize first-strand cDNA from all RNA. Following uracil-DNA glycosylase treatment, a first 18-cycle PCR with universal primers M1SS and BC2_uni_R was performed on all cDNA. The authors' pipeline ran thus. For normalization, 1 million high-quality reads, each with a distinct molecular identifier, were randomly selected from each sample. Reads sharing molecular identifiers were discarded rather than binned into consensus sequences. CDR3 identification, clonotype clustering and error correction used MiTCR with a Q25 quality threshold and the strictest error-elimination algorithm. Lower-bound total TCR beta diversity was estimated with a nonparametric unseen species model using Euler transformation. Through fastp at Q25 and MiXCR, TCRdb rebuilt clones from the public reads, retaining in-frame beta chains. Entries that share a CDR3 protein sequence are merged under the most common genes and DNA. TCRdb's processing, not the authors', yielded these V and J calls. The sample records hundreds of thousands of distinct CDR3 sequences, roughly three fifths of which are singletons. The ten largest clones take up around 25% of the sample.

Donors were 39 systemically healthy Caucasian individuals from Russia aged roughly 6 to 95 years. Each donor gave roughly 11 milliliters of peripheral blood, drawn into EDTA-treated Vacutainer tubes. PBMCs were isolated by Ficoll-Paque density-gradient centrifugation, with at least 6 million obtained per sample. Trizol reagent was used to extract total RNA from PBMCs, with at least 6 micrograms per sample. Naive CD45RAhigh/CD27high T cell percentages were measured by flow cytometry on a PBMC aliquot from every donor. What the study reported, not specific to this receptor: Total diversity estimates from one million sequenced T cells were considered lower bounds and underestimates. Because profiling used bulk unsorted PBMCs, naive and antigen-experienced compartments could not be compared conclusively. Compared with the aged group, more naive CD4+ T cells, fewer expanded clones and increased TCR diversity were shown by the long-lived group, suggesting age selection. Donor CMV infection status was unknown, potentially confounding age-related changes in expanded clonotypes. Observed TCR beta diversity correlated strongly with the percentage of naive T cells measured by flow cytometry. Observed TCR beta diversity per million T cells fell roughly linearly with age, and a significant reduction was already apparent by age around 36.

This receptor chain uses TRBV3-1 and TRBJ1-2, with the D gene uncertain. This clonotype originated in a man aged 35 to 55 in good health. The specimen sequenced was blood. The sequenced DNA is TGTGCCAGCAGCCAAGATCTGGCCCCTTATGGCTACACCTTC. This translates into CASSQDLAPYGYTF.